The TCR beta chain described here comes from a study of cytomegalovirus exposure and HLA in healthy donors (dated by TCRdb to about 2017). A note on the overall study: An earlier analysis of approximately 550 of the donors reported 250 to 350 Gb of sequence data and some 120 million unique TCR beta sequences from 190 million or so T cells. An early release covering 550 to 650 HLA-typed donors comprised 250 to 350 gigabases of sequencing data and around 85 million unique TCR sequences. The genetic ancestry cluster associated with self-reported Caucasian donors included 81% of the roughly 380 genotyped donors. The study aimed to test whether signatures of past pathogen exposure could be identified by cataloging public T cell receptors. The T cell repertoires of 550 to 850 subjects were profiled by immunosequencing and related to cytomegalovirus serostatus. Besides the first cohort of roughly 660 subjects, a separate validation cohort made up of 120 different subjects was used. High-throughput TCR immunosequencing, statistical association of individual TCRs with disease status, and machine learning were combined to predict cytomegalovirus infection status. A later analysis re-analyzed previously published TCR beta repertoires from roughly 690 donors and added high-resolution HLA genotyping to study TCR occurrence patterns. Rather than drawing on any new phenotypic data, the later analysis identified candidate immune exposures from TCR beta sequences and the way those sequences occurred across donors. To decide whether each TCR beta V gene segment behaved as functional or pseudogenic, an earlier analysis of approximately 590 of the donors relied on high-throughput TCR beta sequencing. Donor age, sex, ethnicity and CMV serostatus were collected together with the repertoire data. A later genetic analysis took genome-wide SNP genotypes for about 55% of the roughly 700 donors and used that subset as a discovery cohort. Every repertoire in the discovery cohort had been generated on one and the same sequencing platform. Class I and class II HLA loci were covered by the typing at four-digit resolution. The number of typed donors differed by locus: 629-630 for A, B, C, DRB1 and DQB1; some 500 for DQA1; approximately 600 for DPA1; and about 470 for DPB1. Because of strong linkage in the cohort, five DR-DQ haplotypes were treated as single units for association and clustering. On average, approximately 250,000 unique TCR beta nucleotide sequences were sequenced per donor among 398 genotyped donors of the cohort, with about 19% of those sequences being non-productive.

In regard to this clone: Its antigen is unknown. One base away there is no much larger clone; base qualities are not given.

What the study reported, not specific to this receptor: Because some donors lacked HLA typing at each locus, the association tests relied only on the typed subset. In both the original and validation cohorts, the classifier was reported to diagnose cytomegalovirus status with high specificity and sensitivity. According to a later analysis, most CMV-associated TCR beta chains appeared to be HLA-restricted, and the HLA associations seemed to be driven largely by CMV exposure. Immune exposure information for the cohort was limited to CMV serostatus. When HLA alleles, especially DR and DQ, strongly co-occurred, attributing TCR associations to individual alleles was difficult. The 87-base-pair reads could not distinguish some IMGT-functional V segments, including TRBV6-2 and TRBV6-3, so those segments were excluded. In vitro tests confirmed that a few of the cytomegalovirus-associated TCR beta chains recognize cytomegalovirus antigens. This cohort had only TCR beta chains sequenced, and the lack of alpha or paired-chain data limited which features could be detected. A later analysis found that TCR association rates varied across HLA loci, with DRB1 alleles showing the most associated TCRs and HLA-C alleles the fewest. The earlier analysis of some 560 of the donors excluded 15 to 20 rarely observed V segments, including chromosome 9 orphons, because counts were too low. In a later analysis, several top co-occurrence clusters were reported to appear linked to parvovirus B19, influenza, CMV and Epstein-Barr virus. In a later analysis, 15,000 to 20,000 TCR beta sequences were associated with specific HLA alleles at a false discovery rate of 0.05. In a later analysis, HLA-associated TCR beta chains showed more clonal expansion and lower generation probabilities than non-associated chains that were equally common. A further reported finding was that TCR beta sequences accurately predicted the HLA-A and HLA-B alleles for most subjects in the first cohort. Compared with the 666-donor mean, donors in an Asian-associated ancestry cluster had fewer N-insertions in productive TCRs, according to a later genetic analysis. In the study, roughly 160 TCR beta chains were listed as associated with cytomegalovirus. In a later genetic analysis, a missense DCLRE1C variant was associated with V-gene and J-gene trimming of TCR beta chains, and the association was replicated in an independent cohort. The authors suggested that the approach could potentially be generalized to other disease states and immunological phenotypes. A group of highly shared sequence variants was considered likely to be a technical artifact of the sequencing pipeline. Correlated functional status among segregating V segments might be attributable to linkage disequilibrium, but an unknown experimental factor could not be ruled out. In an earlier analysis of roughly 560 of the donors, most TCR beta V segments were observed in productive rearrangements about 87% or about 30% of the time, broadly matching IMGT annotations. Sequencing depth was assumed to be roughly uniform across donors in the presence/absence analyses, though that assumption may not hold. Most TCR sequences were seen in very few donors, while some public TCRs were found in many individuals.

The cohort was made up of roughly 670 healthy bone marrow donors. All cohort members were sampled while nominally healthy, although unrecorded immune exposures were likely present. The donor tested CMV seropositive, placing the donor among the approximately 290 seropositive members of the cohort. A peripheral blood sample was provided by each donor, and peripheral blood mononuclear cells were used for TCR beta sequencing. The Qiagen DNeasy Blood Extraction Kit was used to extract genomic DNA from the blood cell samples. The protocol used for the library was the immunoSEQ multiplex PCR assay. The multiplex PCR relied on a mix of 60 forward primers for TCR Vbeta segments and 13 reverse primers for TCR Jbeta segments. The CDR3 region of rearranged TCR beta genes was amplified from genomic DNA with a multiplex PCR assay. The amplified TCR beta libraries were sequenced on the Illumina HiSeq System as 87-base-pair reads. Per the original workflow: In a later analysis, roughly 80 million unique TCR beta chains were counted across the approximately 640 repertoires, and approximately 11 million of these chains were shared by at least two donors. A nearest-neighbor algorithm error-corrected the raw reads and collapsed the reads into unique sequences, merging closely related sequences to remove PCR and sequencing errors. To assign V, D and J gene segments, CDR3 sequences were aligned to IMGT reference sequences. Each retained sequence needed at least a six-nucleotide match to both a V gene segment and a J gene segment. A rearrangement was called productive if the CDR3 had no stop codons and remained in frame with V and J, and every other rearrangement was called non-productive. CDR3 was defined according to IMGT convention as the region running from the second conserved V-encoded cysteine to the conserved J-encoded phenylalanine. The earlier analysis of 550 to 650 of the donors excluded any sequence lacking an unambiguous match to a single V gene segment. An earlier analysis of approximately 590 of the donors called V segments functional above 56.7% productive rearrangements and segregating when the between-donor standard deviation exceeded 5%. A statistical classification framework was built to diagnose cytomegalovirus status from the catalog of TCR beta chain sequences. A later analysis assigned V and J genes by comparing TCR nucleotide sequences with IMGT/GENE-DB human TR gene sequences. Using the TCRdist pipeline, a later analysis assigned CDR3 sequences along with most-parsimonious VDJ recombination scenarios. In a later analysis, each TCR beta chain was defined by its CDR3 amino acid sequence together with its V-gene family, and reads without a unique V-gene family were excluded. As a way to deal with suspected cross-contamination and a sequencing artifact, a later analysis dropped hundreds of nucleotide sequences that were highly shared and had low generation probability. In a later analysis, a clonal expansion index for each public chain was calculated from normalized within-repertoire ranks of inferred template counts. A later analysis computed generation probabilities with a VDJ recombination model fitted to out-of-frame rearrangements, and checked the results against IGoR. In a later analysis, hypergeometric tests were used to score TCR-TCR, TCR-HLA and TCR-CMV co-occurrence, with a repertoire-size bias correction applied to TCR pairs. A later analysis estimated false discovery rates by permuting HLA or CMV assignments 20 times. A later analysis grouped co-occurring TCRs with DBSCAN, adding TCRdist sequence similarity when clustering within HLA-allele-positive subsets. Repertoires with fewer than 30,000 or more than 120,000 public chains, plus five repertoires with anomalous nucleotide sharing, were excluded from co-occurrence clustering. The clones in this table, taken by TCRdb from immuneACCESS, are in-frame only. Not every clone is retained; where verified, under half of the shortfall comes from an unresolved V gene, and the cause of the rest is unknown. V, J and clone size derive from that table, while D and trimming were established from the DNA sequence. Present in this sample are approximately 110,000 clones, under 80% of which were seen just once. The top ten hold around 4.3% of the sample.

Taken from the germline V gene, the CDR1 and CDR2 loops are MNHEY and SVGAGI. The CDR3 goes from the cysteine to the phenylalanine over 15 residues. Left in the record is the CDR3 DNA by itself, 45 bases read in frame from the first base. Recombination linked TRBV6-5 to TRBJ2-5; the D gene is perhaps TRBD1, on 6 matching bases. The DNA end is more similar to TRBJ2-7, so the J call may be wrong. Sequencing used PBMCs. This TCR came from a woman aged 40 to 49 in good health and CMV-seropositive. The CDR3 protein: CASSYGDTGSYEQYF. The bases are TGTGCCAGCAGTTACGGAGATACAGGGTCCTACGAGCAGTACTTC.